Given below is one TCR beta chain in context. The CDR3 covers 15 residues. V dropped 5 bases and J dropped 0 bases, with 8 bases sitting between them. Germline V gives CDR1 LNHDA, CDR2 SQIVND (reference sequence). Reverse transcribed after extraction, RNA yielded cDNA as the sequencing template. TCRdb's copy holds only in-frame clones and misses some; the assay was immunoSEQ multiplex PCR. This sample has under 200,000 clones; 55% to 75% occur once, and the top ten carry 0.75% to 0.95%. This record belongs to a study of CD8+ T cells in alopecia areata. The treatment: oral pan-JAK inhibitor, 5-10 mg twice daily.

The source material was CD4+ T cells sorted from blood, sampled at week 4, from a patient treated with tofacitinib. This clonotype was obtained from a human donor with alopecia areata. The chain has TRBV19 and TRBJ2-6; possible D gene TRBD1, 6 bases. CDR3 sequence (DNA): TGTGCCAGTAGTCAGGGGAGCTCTGGGGCCAACGTCCTGACTTTC. This translates into CASSQGSSGANVLTF. The full variable domain, with the rest looked up from reference TRBV19 and TRBJ2-6, is DGGITQSPKYLFRKEGQNVTLSCEQNLNHDAMYWYRQDPGQGLRLIYYSQIVNDFQKGDIAEGYSVSREKKESFPLTVTSAQKNPTAFYLCASSQGSSGANVLTFGAGSRLTVL.